This T cell receptor beta chain emerged from a study of blood T cell repertoires in COVID-19. Study in general: Researchers got acute and convalescent COVID-19 samples from the United States, Italy and Spain. T cells, B-cell-depleted T cells, or PBMCs supplied cDNA or gDNA.

Original methodology: Amplification from reference gene primers served as the basis for estimated nucleated cell counts. Sequenced by immunoSEQ multiplex PCR; TCRdb stores in-frame clones only, minus some. V and J calls and clone size come straight from that table; D and trimming were deduced from the DNA. The table lists about 320,000 clones, 80% to 90% of them singletons, with about 6.8% in the top ten. With 5 bases removed from V and 1 base from J, the gap between germline ends came to 15 bases. The CDR3 covers 15 residues. CDR1 and CDR2 (germline): SGHAT, FQDESV (reference sequence). This TCR came from a young man who had recovered from COVID-19. The sequencing sample was made of peripheral blood. The chain employs TRBV11-1 and TRBJ2-7; perhaps TRBD2 as D (6 bases). DNA for the CDR3: TGTGCCAGCAGCATAGGGACTCCCCAGTCCTACGAGCAGTACTTC. Its protein is CASSIGTPQSYEQYF.